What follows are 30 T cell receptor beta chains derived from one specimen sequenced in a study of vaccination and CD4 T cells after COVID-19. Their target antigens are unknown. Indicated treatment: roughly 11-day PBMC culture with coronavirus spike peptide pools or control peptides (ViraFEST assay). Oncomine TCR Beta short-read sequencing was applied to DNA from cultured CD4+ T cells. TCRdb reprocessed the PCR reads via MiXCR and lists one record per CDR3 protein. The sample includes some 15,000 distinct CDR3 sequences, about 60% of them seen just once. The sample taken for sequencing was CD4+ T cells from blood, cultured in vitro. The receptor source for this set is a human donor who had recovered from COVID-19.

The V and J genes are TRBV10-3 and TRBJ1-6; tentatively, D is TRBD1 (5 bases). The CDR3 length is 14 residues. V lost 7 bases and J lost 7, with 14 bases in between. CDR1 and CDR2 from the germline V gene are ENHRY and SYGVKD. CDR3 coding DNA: TGTGCCATCACCGGATCGCAGGGAAATTCACCCCTCCACTTT. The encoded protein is CAITGSQGNSPLHF.

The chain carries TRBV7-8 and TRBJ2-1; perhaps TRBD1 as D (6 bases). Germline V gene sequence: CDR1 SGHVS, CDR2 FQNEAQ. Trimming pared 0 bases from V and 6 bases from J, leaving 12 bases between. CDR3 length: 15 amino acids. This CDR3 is CASSLARGRSNEQFF. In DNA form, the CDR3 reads TGTGCCAGCAGCTTAGCCAGGGGACGCTCCAATGAGCAGTTCTTC.

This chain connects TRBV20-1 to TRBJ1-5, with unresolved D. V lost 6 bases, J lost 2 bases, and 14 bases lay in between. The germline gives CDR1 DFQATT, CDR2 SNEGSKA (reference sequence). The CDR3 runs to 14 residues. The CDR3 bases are TGCAGTGCGGGTCGCGGTGTCGGCAATCAGCCCCAGCATTTT. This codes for CSAGRGVGNQPQHF.

The CDR3 bases are TGTGCCAGCCGCGGGGGGGCAGCGGATACGCAGTATTTT. It yields the protein CASRGGAADTQYF. V usage is TRBV6-1 and J usage is TRBJ2-3; 9 bases align to TRBD2. Germline-derived CDR1 and CDR2 are MNHNS and SASEGT. V lost 8 bases and J lost 6; bases outside the gene matches: 6. The CDR3 length is 13 residues.

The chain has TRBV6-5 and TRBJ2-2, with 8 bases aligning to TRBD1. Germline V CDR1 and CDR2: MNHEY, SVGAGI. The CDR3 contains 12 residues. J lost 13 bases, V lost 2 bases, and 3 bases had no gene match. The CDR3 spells CASSYRTGRLFF. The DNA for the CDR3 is TGTGCCAGCAGTTACCGGACAGGGAGGCTGTTTTTT.

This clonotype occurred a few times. The CDR3 DNA reads as TGCAGTGCAACCGGGACAGTTAATGAAAAACTGTTTTTT. It yields the protein CSATGTVNEKLFF. The gene calls are TRBV20-1 and TRBJ1-4; 7 positions match TRBD1. This CDR3 has 13 amino acids. V gave up 6 bases and J gave up 4 bases; unmatched junction bases: 5. Germline loops: CDR1 DFQATT, CDR2 SNEGSKA (reference sequence).

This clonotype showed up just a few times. The CDR3: CASRERGMRAFF. The CDR3 DNA reads TGTGCCAGCAGGGAAAGGGGTATGAGGGCTTTCTTT. The rearrangement joins TRBV2 to TRBJ1-1, with TRBD1 as a possible D gene (5 bases). Trimming shortened V by 6 bases and J by 11 bases, and 16 bases separated the two germline ends. CDR3 length: 12 residues. Germline V gene data show CDR1 as SNHLY and CDR2 as FYNNEI.

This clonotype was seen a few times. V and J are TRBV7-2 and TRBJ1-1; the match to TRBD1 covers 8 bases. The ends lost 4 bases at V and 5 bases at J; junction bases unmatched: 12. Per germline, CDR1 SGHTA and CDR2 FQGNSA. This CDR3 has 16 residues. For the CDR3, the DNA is TGTGCCAGCAGCTACTTGACAGGGGCTCTGGTGACTGAAGCTTTCTTT. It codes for CASSYLTGALVTEAFF.

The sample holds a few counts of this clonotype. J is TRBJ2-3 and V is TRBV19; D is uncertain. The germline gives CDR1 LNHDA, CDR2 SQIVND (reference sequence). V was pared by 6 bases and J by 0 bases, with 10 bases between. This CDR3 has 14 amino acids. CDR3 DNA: TGTGCCAGTAGCCCGACTTCTAGCACAGATACGCAGTATTTT. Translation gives CASSPTSSTDTQYF.

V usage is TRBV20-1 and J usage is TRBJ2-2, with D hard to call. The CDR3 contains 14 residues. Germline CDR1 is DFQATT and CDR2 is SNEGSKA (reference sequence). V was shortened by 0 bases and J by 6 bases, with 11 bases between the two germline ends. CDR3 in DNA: TGCAGTGCTAGAGATTCTTTCCGAGCCGGGGAGCTGTTTTTT. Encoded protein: CSARDSFRAGELFF.

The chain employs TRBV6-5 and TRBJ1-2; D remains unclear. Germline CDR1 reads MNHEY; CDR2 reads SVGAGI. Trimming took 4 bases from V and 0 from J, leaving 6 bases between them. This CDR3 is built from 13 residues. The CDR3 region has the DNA TGTGCCAGCAGTTCAGCTACTAACTATGGCTACACCTTC. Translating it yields CASSSATNYGYTF.

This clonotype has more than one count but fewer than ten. CDR3 sequence (DNA): TGTGCCAGTAGTATAGTCGGGGGGGGAAATCAGCCCCAGCATTTT. Its protein product is CASSIVGGGNQPQHF. The rearrangement links TRBV19 to TRBJ1-5; D might be TRBD1 (5 bases). Trimming removed 1 base at V and 4 bases at J, with 11 bases between. This CDR3 spans 15 amino acids. Germline lookup yields CDR1 LNHDA and CDR2 SQIVND (reference sequence).

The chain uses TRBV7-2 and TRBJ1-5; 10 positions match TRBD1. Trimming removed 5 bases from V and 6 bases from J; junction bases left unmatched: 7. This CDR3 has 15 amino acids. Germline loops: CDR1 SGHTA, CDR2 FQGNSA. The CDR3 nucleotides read TGTGCCAGCAGCGTCACCGGGACAGGGGCTCAGCCCCAGCATTTT. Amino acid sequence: CASSVTGTGAQPQHF.

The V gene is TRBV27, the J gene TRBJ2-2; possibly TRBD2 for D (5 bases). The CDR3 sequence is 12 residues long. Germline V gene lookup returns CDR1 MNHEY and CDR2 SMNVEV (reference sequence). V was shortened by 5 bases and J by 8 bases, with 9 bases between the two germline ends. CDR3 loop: CASSRSGGELFF. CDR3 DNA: TGTGCCAGCAGTCGGTCGGGAGGGGAGCTGTTTTTT.

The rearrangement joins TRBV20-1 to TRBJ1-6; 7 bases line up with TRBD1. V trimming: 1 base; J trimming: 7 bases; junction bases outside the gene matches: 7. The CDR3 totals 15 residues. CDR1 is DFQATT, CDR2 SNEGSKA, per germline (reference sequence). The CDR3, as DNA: TGCAGTGCTAGAGTTATATCACAGGGGAATTCACCCCTCCACTTT. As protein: CSARVISQGNSPLHF.

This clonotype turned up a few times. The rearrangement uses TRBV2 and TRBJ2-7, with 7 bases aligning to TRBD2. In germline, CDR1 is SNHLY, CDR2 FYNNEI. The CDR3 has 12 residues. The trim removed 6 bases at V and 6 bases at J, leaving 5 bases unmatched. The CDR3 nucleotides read TGTGCCAGCAGACCGACGGGGGGCGAGCAGTACTTC. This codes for CASRPTGGEQYF. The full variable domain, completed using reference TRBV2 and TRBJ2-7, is EPEVTQTPSHQVTQMGQEVILRCVPISNHLYFYWYRQILGQKVEFLVSFYNNEISEKSEIFDDQFSVERPDGSNFTLKIRSTKLEDSAMYFCASRPTGGEQYFGPGTRLTVT.

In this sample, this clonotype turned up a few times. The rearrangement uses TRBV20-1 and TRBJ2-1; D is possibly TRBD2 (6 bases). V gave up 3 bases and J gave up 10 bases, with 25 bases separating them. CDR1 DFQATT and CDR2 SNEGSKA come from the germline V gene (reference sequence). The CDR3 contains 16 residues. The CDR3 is CSASWFWRDRPTEQFF. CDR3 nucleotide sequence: TGCAGTGCTAGTTGGTTCTGGCGGGATCGCCCCACGGAGCAGTTCTTC.

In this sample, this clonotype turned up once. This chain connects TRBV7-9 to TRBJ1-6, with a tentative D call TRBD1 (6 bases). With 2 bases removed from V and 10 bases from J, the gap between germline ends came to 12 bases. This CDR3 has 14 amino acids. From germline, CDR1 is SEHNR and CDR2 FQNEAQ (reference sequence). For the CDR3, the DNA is TGTGCCAGCAGCTTATTGCAGGGGAACTCACCCCTCCACTTT. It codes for CASSLLQGNSPLHF.

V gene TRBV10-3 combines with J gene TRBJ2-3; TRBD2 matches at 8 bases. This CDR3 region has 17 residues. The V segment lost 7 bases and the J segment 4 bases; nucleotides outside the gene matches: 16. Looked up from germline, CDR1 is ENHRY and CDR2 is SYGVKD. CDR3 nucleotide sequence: TGTGCCATCAACTCACTGATAAGCGGGAGTGACCCAGATACGCAGTATTTT. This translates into CAINSLISGSDPDTQYF.

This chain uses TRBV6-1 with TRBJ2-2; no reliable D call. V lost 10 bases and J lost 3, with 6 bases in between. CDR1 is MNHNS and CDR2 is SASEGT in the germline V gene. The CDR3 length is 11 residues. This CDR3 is CATRYTGELFF. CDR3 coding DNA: TGTGCCACCCGATACACCGGGGAGCTGTTTTTT.

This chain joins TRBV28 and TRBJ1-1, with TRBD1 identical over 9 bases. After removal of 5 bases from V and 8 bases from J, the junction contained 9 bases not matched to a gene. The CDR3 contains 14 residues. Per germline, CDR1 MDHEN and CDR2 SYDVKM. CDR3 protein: CASSTGTGHLEAFF. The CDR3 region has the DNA TGTGCCAGCAGTACGGGGACAGGGCACTTGGAAGCTTTCTTT.

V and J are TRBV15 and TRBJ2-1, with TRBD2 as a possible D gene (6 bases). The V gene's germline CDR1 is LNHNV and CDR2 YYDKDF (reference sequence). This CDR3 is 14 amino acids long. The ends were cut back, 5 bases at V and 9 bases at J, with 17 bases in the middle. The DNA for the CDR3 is TGTGCCACCAGCGCGGGAAGGTGGGTCGGTGAGCAGTTCTTC. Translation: CATSAGRWVGEQFF.

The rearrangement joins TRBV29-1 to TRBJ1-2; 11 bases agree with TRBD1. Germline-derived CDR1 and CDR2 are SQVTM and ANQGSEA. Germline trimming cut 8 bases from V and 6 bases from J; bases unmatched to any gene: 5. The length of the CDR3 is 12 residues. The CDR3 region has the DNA TGCAGCCCCGGACAGGGGGCAGATGGCTACACCTTC. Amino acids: CSPGQGADGYTF.

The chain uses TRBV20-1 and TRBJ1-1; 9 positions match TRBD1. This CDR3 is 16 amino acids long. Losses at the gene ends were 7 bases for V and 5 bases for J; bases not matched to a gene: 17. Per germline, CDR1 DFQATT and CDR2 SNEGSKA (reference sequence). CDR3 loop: CSVLQGALGGDTEAFF. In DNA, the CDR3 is TGCAGTGTTTTACAGGGGGCGCTGGGCGGAGATACTGAAGCTTTCTTT.

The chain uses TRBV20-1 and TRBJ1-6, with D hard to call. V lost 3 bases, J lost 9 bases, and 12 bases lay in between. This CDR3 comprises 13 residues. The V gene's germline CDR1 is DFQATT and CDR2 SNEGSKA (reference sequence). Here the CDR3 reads CSARAVGGSPLHF. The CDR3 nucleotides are TGCAGTGCTAGGGCAGTAGGTGGTTCACCCCTCCACTTT.

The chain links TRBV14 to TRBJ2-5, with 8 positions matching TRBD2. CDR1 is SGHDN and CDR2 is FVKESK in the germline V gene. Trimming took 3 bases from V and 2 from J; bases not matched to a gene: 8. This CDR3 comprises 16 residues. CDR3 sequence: CASSQLYGTRQETQYF. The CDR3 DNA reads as TGTGCCAGCAGCCAGCTATACGGGACTAGACAAGAGACCCAGTACTTC.

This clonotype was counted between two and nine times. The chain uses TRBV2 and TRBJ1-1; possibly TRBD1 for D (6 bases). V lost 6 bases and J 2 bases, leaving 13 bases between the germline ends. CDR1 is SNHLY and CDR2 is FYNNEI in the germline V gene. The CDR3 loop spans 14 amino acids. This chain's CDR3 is CASRSTGFNTEAFF. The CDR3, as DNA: TGTGCCAGCAGGTCGACAGGATTTAACACTGAAGCTTTCTTT.

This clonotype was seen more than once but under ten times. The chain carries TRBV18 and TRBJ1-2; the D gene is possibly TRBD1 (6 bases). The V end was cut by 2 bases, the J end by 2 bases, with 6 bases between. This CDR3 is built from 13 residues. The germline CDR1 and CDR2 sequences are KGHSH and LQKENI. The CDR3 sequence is CASSPTGNYGYTF. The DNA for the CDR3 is TGTGCCAGCTCACCAACAGGGAACTATGGCTACACCTTC. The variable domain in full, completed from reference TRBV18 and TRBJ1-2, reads NAGVMQNPRHLVRRRGQEARLRCSPMKGHSHVYWYRQLPEEGLKFMVYLQKENIIDESGMPKERFSAEFPKEGPSILRIQQVVRGDSAAYFCASSPTGNYGYTFGSGTRLTVV.

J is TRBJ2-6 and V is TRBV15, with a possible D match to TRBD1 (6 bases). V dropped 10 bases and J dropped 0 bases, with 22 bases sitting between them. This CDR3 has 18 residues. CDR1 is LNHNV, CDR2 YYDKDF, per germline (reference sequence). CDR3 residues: CAISKYGTTHSGANVLTF. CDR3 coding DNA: TGTGCCATCTCAAAGTATGGGACAACGCACTCTGGGGCCAACGTCCTGACTTTC.

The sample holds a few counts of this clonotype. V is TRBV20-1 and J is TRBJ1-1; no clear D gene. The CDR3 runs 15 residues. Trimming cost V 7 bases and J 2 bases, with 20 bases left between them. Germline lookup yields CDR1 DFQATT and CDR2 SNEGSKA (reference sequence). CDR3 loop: CSVTTWVSRNTEAFF. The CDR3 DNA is TGCAGTGTCACAACCTGGGTCAGTCGAAACACTGAAGCTTTCTTT.